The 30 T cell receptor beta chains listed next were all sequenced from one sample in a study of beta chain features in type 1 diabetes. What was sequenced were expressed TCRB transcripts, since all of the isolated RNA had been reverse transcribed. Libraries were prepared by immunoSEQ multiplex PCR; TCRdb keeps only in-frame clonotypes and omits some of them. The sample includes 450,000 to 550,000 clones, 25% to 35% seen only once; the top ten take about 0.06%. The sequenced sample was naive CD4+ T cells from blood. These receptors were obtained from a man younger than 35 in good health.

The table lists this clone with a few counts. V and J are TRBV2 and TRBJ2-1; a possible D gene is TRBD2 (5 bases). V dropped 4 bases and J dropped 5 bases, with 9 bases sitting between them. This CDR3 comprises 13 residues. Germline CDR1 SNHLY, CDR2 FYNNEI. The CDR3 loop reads CASSGGLDNEQFF. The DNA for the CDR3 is TGTGCCAGCAGTGGAGGGCTAGACAATGAGCAGTTCTTC.

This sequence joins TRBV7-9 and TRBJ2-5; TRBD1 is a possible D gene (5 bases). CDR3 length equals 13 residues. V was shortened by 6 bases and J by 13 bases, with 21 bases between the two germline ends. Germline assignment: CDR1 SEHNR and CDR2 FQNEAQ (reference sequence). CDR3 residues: CASSPPTGSIPYF. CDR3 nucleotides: TGTGCCAGCAGTCCCCCCACAGGCAGCATCCCGTACTTC.

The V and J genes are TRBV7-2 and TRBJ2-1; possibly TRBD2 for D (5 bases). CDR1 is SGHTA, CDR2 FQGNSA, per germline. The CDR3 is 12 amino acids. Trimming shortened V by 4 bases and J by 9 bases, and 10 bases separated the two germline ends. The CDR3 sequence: CASSSTRTEQFF. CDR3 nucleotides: TGTGCCAGCAGCTCTACTAGAACTGAGCAGTTCTTC.

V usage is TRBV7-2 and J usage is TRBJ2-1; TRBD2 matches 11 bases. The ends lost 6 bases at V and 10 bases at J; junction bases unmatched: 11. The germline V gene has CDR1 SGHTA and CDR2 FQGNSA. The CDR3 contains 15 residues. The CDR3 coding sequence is TGTGCCAGCAGAGAGACTAGCGGGGCTAAAGGAGAGCAGTTCTTC. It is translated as CASRETSGAKGEQFF.

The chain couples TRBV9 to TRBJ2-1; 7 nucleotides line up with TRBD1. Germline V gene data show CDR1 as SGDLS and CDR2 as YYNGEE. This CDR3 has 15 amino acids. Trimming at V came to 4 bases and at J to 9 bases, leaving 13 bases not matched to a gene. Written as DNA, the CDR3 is TGTGCCAGCAGCCATCCCGGGACAGATTTCGGTGAGCAGTTCTTC. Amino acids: CASSHPGTDFGEQFF.

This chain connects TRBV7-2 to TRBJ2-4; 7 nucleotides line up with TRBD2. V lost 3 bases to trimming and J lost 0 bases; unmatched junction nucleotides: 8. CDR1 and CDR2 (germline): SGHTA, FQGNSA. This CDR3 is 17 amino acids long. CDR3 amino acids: CASSLAASGVAKNIQYF. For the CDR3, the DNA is TGTGCCAGCAGCTTGGCCGCTAGCGGCGTAGCCAAAAACATTCAGTACTTC.

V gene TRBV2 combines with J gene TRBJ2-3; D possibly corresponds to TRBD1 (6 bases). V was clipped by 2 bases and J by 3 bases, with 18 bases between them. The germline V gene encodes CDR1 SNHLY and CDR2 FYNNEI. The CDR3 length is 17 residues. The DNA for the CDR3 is TGTGCCAGCAGTGAATCCGGGAACCGACAGGATACAGATACGCAGTATTTT. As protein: CASSESGNRQDTDTQYF.

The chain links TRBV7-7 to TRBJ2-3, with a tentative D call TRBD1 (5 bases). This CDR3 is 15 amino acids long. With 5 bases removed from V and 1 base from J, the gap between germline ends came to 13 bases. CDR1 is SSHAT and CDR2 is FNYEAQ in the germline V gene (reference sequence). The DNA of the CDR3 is TGTGCCAGCAGCCCCTACCAAGGGGGCACAGATACGCAGTATTTT. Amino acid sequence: CASSPYQGGTDTQYF.

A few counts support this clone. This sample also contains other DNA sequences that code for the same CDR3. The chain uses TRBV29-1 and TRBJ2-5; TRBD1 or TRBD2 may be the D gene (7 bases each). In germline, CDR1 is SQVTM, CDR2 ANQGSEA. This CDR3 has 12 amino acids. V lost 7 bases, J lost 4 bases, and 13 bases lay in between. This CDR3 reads CSAAGGGETQYF. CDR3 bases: TGCAGCGCCGCAGGGGGGGGAGAGACCCAGTACTTC. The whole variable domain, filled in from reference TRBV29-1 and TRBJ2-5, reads SAVISQKPSRDICQRGTSLTIQCQVDSQVTMMFWYRQQPGQSLTLIATANQGSEATYESGFVIDKFPISRPNLTFSTLTVSNMSPEDSSIYLCSAAGGGETQYFGPGTRLLVL.

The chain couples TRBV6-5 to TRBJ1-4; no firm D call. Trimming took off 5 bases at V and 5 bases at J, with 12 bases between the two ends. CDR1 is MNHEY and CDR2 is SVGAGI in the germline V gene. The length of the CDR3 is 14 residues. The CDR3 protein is CASSRTLANEKLFF. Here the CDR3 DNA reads TGTGCCAGCAGTCGGACCTTGGCGAATGAAAAACTGTTTTTT.

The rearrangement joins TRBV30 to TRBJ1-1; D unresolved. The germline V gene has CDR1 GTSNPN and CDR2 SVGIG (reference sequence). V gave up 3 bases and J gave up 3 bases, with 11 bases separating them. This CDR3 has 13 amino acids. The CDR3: CAWRRGKDTEAFF. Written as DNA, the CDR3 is TGTGCCTGGAGAAGAGGGAAGGACACTGAAGCTTTCTTT. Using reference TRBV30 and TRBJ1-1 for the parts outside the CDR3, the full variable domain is SQTIHQWPATLVQPVGSPLSLECTVEGTSNPNLYWYRQAAGRGLQLLFYSVGIGQISSEVPQNLSASRPQDRQFILSSKKLLLSDSGFYLCAWRRGKDTEAFFGQGTRLTVV.

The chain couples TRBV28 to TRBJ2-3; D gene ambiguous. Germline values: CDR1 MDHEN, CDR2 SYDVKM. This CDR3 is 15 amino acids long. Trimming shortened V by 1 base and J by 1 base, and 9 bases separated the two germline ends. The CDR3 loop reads CASSLSARGTDTQYF. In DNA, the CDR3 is TGTGCCAGCAGTTTATCAGCGAGAGGCACAGATACGCAGTATTTT.

The CDR3 loop reads CASRGPVRTNTGELFF. The CDR3, as DNA: TGTGCCAGCAGGGGCCCGGTGCGAACGAACACCGGGGAGCTGTTTTTT. The chain recombines TRBV28 with TRBJ2-2, with D unresolved. With 6 bases removed from V and 0 bases from J, the gap between germline ends came to 14 bases. The CDR3 length is 16 residues. Germline lookup yields CDR1 MDHEN and CDR2 SYDVKM.

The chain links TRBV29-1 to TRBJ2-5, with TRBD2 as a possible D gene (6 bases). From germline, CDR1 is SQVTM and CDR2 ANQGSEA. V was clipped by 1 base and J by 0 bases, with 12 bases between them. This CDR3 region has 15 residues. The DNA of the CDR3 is TGCAGCGTTGAAGGACTAGGCTGGTACCAAGAGACCCAGTACTTC. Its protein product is CSVEGLGWYQETQYF.

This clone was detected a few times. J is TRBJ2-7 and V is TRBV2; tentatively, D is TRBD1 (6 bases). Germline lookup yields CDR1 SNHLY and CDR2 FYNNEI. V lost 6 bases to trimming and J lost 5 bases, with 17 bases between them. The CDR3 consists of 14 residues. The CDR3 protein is CASSPGRGTHEQYF. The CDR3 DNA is TGTGCCAGCAGCCCAGGCAGGGGAACCCACGAGCAGTACTTC.

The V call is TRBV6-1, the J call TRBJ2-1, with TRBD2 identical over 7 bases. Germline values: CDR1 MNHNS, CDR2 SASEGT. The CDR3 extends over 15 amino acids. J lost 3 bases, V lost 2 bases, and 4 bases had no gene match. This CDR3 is CASSELAEFYNEQFF. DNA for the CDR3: TGTGCCAGCAGTGAACTAGCGGAGTTCTACAATGAGCAGTTCTTC.

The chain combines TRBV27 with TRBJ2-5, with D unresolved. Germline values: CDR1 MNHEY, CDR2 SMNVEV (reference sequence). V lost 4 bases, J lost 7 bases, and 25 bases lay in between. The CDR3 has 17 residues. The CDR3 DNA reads TGTGCCAGCAGTTCGTCGACCCATGATTTACCCCCTGGGACCCAGTACTTC. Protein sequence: CASSSSTHDLPPGTQYF.

The CDR3: CASSVLAGGQETQYF. The CDR3 nucleotides are TGTGCCAGCAGTGTACTAGCGGGAGGGCAAGAGACCCAGTACTTC. The chain links TRBV2 to TRBJ2-5; TRBD2 aligns across 13 bases. In germline, CDR1 is SNHLY, CDR2 FYNNEI. The CDR3 runs to 15 residues. V shed 4 bases, J shed 2 bases, and the junction held 1 base outside the gene matches.

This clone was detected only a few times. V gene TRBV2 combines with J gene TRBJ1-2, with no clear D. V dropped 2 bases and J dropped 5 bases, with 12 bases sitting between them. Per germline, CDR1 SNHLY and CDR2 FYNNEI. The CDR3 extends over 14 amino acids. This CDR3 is CASSERGRGYGYTF. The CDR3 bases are TGTGCCAGCAGTGAACGGGGAAGAGGGTATGGCTACACCTTC. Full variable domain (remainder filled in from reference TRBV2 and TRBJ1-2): EPEVTQTPSHQVTQMGQEVILRCVPISNHLYFYWYRQILGQKVEFLVSFYNNEISEKSEIFDDQFSVERPDGSNFTLKIRSTKLEDSAMYFCASSERGRGYGYTFGSGTRLTVV.

CDR3 nucleotide sequence: TGTGCCAGCAGCTTAGCTACCGACCGCGACCAGTACTTC. Protein: CASSLATDRDQYF. The genes are TRBV7-2 and TRBJ2-5; D remains unclear. V was trimmed by 0 bases and J by 10 bases, leaving 12 bases between them. Germline CDR1 and CDR2: SGHTA and FQGNSA. The CDR3 consists of 13 residues.

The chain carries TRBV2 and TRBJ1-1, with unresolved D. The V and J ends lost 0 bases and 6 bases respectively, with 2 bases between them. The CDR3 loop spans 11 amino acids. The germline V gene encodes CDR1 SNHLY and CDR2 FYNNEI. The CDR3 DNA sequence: TGTGCCAGCAGTGAAGCGTCTGAAGCTTTCTTT. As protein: CASSEASEAFF.

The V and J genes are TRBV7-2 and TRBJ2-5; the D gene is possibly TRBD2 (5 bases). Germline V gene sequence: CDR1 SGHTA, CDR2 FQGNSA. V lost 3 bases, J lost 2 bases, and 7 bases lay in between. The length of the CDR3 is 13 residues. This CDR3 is CASSFGRQETQYF. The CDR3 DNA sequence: TGTGCCAGCAGCTTTGGGAGACAAGAGACCCAGTACTTC.

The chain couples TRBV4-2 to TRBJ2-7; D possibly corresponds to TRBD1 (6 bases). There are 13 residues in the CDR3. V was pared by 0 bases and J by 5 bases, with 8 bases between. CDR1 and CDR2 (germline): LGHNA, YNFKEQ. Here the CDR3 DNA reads TGTGCCAGCAGCCAAGATCAGGGGAACGAGCAGTACTTC. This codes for CASSQDQGNEQYF.

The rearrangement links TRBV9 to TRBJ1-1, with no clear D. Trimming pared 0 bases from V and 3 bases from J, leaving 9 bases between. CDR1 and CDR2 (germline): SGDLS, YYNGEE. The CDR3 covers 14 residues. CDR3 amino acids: CASSVVNSDTEAFF. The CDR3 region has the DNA TGTGCCAGCAGCGTAGTAAACAGTGACACTGAAGCTTTCTTT.

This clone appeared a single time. The CDR3 bases are TGTGCCAGCAGTCCAAGGGCACAGGGGGAGCACGAGCAGTACTTC. Amino acid sequence: CASSPRAQGEHEQYF. The chain joins TRBV7-8 to TRBJ2-7, with 8 bases fitting TRBD1. CDR3 length equals 15 residues. Germline lookup yields CDR1 SGHVS and CDR2 FQNEAQ. Germline trimming cut 6 bases from V and 5 bases from J; bases unmatched to any gene: 12.

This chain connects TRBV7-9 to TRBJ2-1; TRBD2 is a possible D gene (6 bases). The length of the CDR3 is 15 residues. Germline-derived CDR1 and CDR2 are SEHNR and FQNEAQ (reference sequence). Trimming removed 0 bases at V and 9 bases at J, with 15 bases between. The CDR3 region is CASSLAGTAGSEQFF. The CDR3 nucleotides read TGTGCCAGCAGCTTAGCGGGGACGGCGGGGAGTGAGCAGTTCTTC. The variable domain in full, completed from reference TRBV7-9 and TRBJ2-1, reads DTGVSQNPRHKITKRGQNVTFRCDPISEHNRLYWYRQTLGQGPEFLTYFQNEAQLEKSRLLSDRFSAERPKGSFSTLEIQRTEQGDSAMYLCASSLAGTAGSEQFFGPGTRLTVL.

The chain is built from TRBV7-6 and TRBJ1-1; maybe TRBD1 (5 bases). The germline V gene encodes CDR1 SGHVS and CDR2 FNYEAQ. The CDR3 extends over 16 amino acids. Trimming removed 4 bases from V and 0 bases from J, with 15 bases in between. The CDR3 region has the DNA TGTGCCAGCAGCTCCCGGGGCGACGGACTGAACACTGAAGCTTTCTTT. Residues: CASSSRGDGLNTEAFF.

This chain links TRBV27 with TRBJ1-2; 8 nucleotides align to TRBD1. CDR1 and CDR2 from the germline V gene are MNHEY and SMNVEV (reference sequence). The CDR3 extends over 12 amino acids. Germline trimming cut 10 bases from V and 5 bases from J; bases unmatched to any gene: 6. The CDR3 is CATKQGVYGYTF. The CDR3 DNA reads TGTGCCACCAAACAGGGGGTGTATGGCTACACCTTC.

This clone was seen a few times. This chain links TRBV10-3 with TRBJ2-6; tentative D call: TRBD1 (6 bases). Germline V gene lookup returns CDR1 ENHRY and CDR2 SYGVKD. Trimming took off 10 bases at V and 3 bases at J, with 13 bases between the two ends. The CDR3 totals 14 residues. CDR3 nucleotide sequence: TGTGCCACCAGGGGTGGTGGTGGGGCCAACGTCCTGACTTTC. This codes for CATRGGGGANVLTF.

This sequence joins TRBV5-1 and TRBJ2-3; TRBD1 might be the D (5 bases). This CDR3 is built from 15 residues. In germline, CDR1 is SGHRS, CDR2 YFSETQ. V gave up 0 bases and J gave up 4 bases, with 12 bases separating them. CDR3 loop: CASSLAPAGSDTQYF. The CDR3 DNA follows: TGCGCCAGCAGCTTGGCCCCAGCAGGGTCAGATACGCAGTATTTT.